Each of the 18 T cell receptor beta chains below was sequenced from the same sample in a study of T cells after yellow fever vaccination. TCRdb itself ran the 5' RACE reads through MiXCR, one entry per CDR3 protein. The table shows some 300,000 distinct CDR3 sequences, with approximately 10% occurring only once. Material: CD4+ T cells sorted from PBMCs, obtained 5 days after the yellow fever booster vaccination. The receptor source for this set is a man younger than 35 who received the YFV17D yellow fever vaccine.

The V call is TRBV6-2 or TRBV6-3, the J call TRBJ2-2; 9 bases match TRBD1. After removal of 6 bases from V and 5 bases from J, the junction contained 10 bases not matched to a gene. CDR3 length: 16 amino acids. Germline V gives CDR1 MNHEY, CDR2 SVGEGT. For the CDR3, the DNA is TGTGCCAGCAGCCGCCTGACAGGGGGTGAAACCGGGGAGCTGTTTTTT. Protein product: CASSRLTGGETGELFF.

J is TRBJ1-5 and V is TRBV6-2 or TRBV6-3; TRBD1 is a possible D gene (5 bases). CDR3 length: 16 residues. Germline lookup yields CDR1 MNHEY and CDR2 SVGEGT. Trimming cost V 5 bases and J 2 bases, with 16 bases left between them. CDR3 protein: CASSRGIRSGNQPQHF. The CDR3 DNA follows: TGTGCCAGCAGTCGGGGCATAAGATCGGGCAATCAGCCCCAGCATTTT.

The CDR3 nucleotides read TGTGCCAGCAGTTCCAGGGTCGTGCAGTACTTC. Translating it yields CASSSRVVQYF. The V and J genes are TRBV6-2 or TRBV6-3 and TRBJ2-7, with TRBD1 as a possible D gene (5 bases). This CDR3 has 11 amino acids. Germline values: CDR1 MNHEY, CDR2 SVGEGT. Deletions cut 4 bases from V and 9 bases from J, with 10 bases between.

The genes are TRBV4-1 and TRBJ2-5, with TRBD2 matching over 14 bases. This CDR3 has 17 amino acids. V was pared by 2 bases and J by 5 bases, with 7 bases of the junction left unmatched. Per the germline V gene, CDR1 is MGHRA and CDR2 is YSYEKL. CDR3 DNA sequence: TGCGCCAGCAGCCAATATGGGACTAGCGGGGGCCTGGAGACCCAGTACTTC. Amino acid sequence: CASSQYGTSGGLETQYF.

This clonotype was detected many times. V gene TRBV7-3 combines with J gene TRBJ2-2; TRBD2 might be the D (5 bases). Germline lookup yields CDR1 SGHTA and CDR2 FQGTGA. The V end lost 0 bases, the J end lost 0 bases, and 11 bases lay between the germline ends. The CDR3 is 17 amino acids. The CDR3 protein is CASSLTPDSANTGELFF. DNA for the CDR3: TGTGCCAGCAGCTTAACCCCGGACTCTGCGAACACCGGGGAGCTGTTTTTT.

This clonotype has at least ten counts. The chain links TRBV7-2 to TRBJ1-1, with 9 bases lining up with TRBD1. The germline V gene encodes CDR1 SGHTA and CDR2 FQGNSA. The CDR3 has 14 residues. The ends lost 2 bases at V and 5 bases at J; junction bases unmatched: 3. The CDR3 nucleotides are TGTGCCAGCAGCTTATTACAGGGGGCAACTGAAGCTTTCTTT. This codes for CASSLLQGATEAFF. The variable domain in full, completed from reference TRBV7-2 and TRBJ1-1, reads GAGVSQSPSNKVTEKGKDVELRCDPISGHTALYWYRQSLGQGLEFLIYFQGNSAPDKSGLPSDRFSAERTGGSVSTLTIQRTQQEDSAVYLCASSLLQGATEAFFGQGTRLTVV.

This clonotype was observed at least ten times. J is TRBJ1-2 and V is TRBV3-1, with D uncertain. The CDR3 length is 12 residues. Trimming shortened V by 3 bases and J by 9 bases, and 11 bases separated the two germline ends. The germline gives CDR1 LGHDT, CDR2 YNNKEL (reference sequence). The CDR3 sequence: CASSQATQSYTF. The CDR3 DNA sequence: TGTGCCAGCAGCCAGGCCACCCAAAGCTACACCTTC.

Many counts were recorded for this clonotype. The chain combines TRBV5-1 with TRBJ1-5; D uncertain. Deletions cut 0 bases from V and 4 bases from J, with 11 bases between. There are 15 residues in the CDR3. Germline loops: CDR1 SGHRS, CDR2 YFSETQ. The DNA for the CDR3 is TGCGCCAGCAGCTTGGGGGATTCCCAAAATCAGCCCCAGCATTTT. Translating it yields CASSLGDSQNQPQHF. Full variable domain (remainder filled in from reference TRBV5-1 and TRBJ1-5): KAGVTQTPRYLIKTRGQQVTLSCSPISGHRSVSWYQQTPGQGLQFLFEYFSETQRNKGNFPGRFSGRQFSNSRSEMNVSTLELGDSALYLCASSLGDSQNQPQHFGDGTRLSIL.

This chain uses TRBV10-3 with TRBJ2-5; TRBD1 might be the D (6 bases). CDR1 is ENHRY and CDR2 is SYGVKD in the germline V gene. The length of the CDR3 is 14 residues. Trimming shortened V by 6 bases and J by 2 bases, and 13 bases separated the two germline ends. CDR3 bases: TGTGCCATCAGCTCCTCCGGGACACAAGAGACCCAGTACTTC. It codes for CAISSSGTQETQYF.

This clonotype was observed a few times. V gene TRBV5-1 combines with J gene TRBJ2-7; 8 bases line up with TRBD1. J lost 2 bases, V lost 4 bases, and 8 bases had no gene match. Germline assignment: CDR1 SGHRS and CDR2 YFSETQ. The CDR3 has 15 amino acids. CDR3 nucleotides: TGCGCCAGCAGCCTGAGCGGACAGGGCACCTACGAGCAGTACTTC. Translation gives CASSLSGQGTYEQYF.

This rearrangement joins TRBV5-1 to TRBJ2-7; 10 positions agree with TRBD1. The germline V gene has CDR1 SGHRS and CDR2 YFSETQ. J was trimmed by 6 bases and V by 0 bases; bases with no gene match: 6. This CDR3 has 15 amino acids. In nucleotides, the CDR3 is TGCGCCAGCAGCTTGGAGGGACAGGGGCGCGGCGAGCAGTACTTC. Amino acid sequence: CASSLEGQGRGEQYF.

J is TRBJ2-5 and V is TRBV5-6; 12 nucleotides align to TRBD1. CDR3 length: 15 amino acids. Germline CDR1 SGHDT, CDR2 YYEEEE. After removal of 3 bases from V and 5 bases from J, the junction contained 5 bases not matched to a gene. CDR3 DNA sequence: TGTGCCAGCAGCTCCCGGGACAGGGGGCGGGAGACCCAGTACTTC. Amino acid sequence: CASSSRDRGRETQYF.

V usage is TRBV11-2 and J usage is TRBJ1-1; D unresolved. V gave up 1 base and J gave up 0 bases, with 9 bases separating them. The CDR3 spans 15 residues. Germline CDR1 is SGHAT and CDR2 is FQNNGV. The CDR3 protein is CASSLVGSLNTEAFF. CDR3 nucleotide sequence: TGTGCCAGCAGCTTAGTCGGGTCCCTGAACACTGAAGCTTTCTTT.

The chain combines TRBV13 with TRBJ2-4; maybe TRBD1 (5 bases). The CDR3 extends over 15 amino acids. Trimming pared 2 bases from V and 3 bases from J, leaving 11 bases between. Germline lookup yields CDR1 PRHDT and CDR2 FYEKMQ (reference sequence). The CDR3 loop is CASSLKGEGKNIQYF. CDR3 DNA: TGTGCCAGCAGCTTAAAAGGGGAAGGCAAAAACATTCAGTACTTC.

V gene TRBV4-2 combines with J gene TRBJ1-3; D ambiguous. Germline CDR1 is LGHNA and CDR2 is YNFKEQ. V was cut by 2 bases and J by 0 bases, with 8 bases left in between. The CDR3 length is 15 residues. In DNA form, the CDR3 reads TGTGCCAGCAGCCAAAGCCTCAGCTCTGGAAACACCATATATTTT. This codes for CASSQSLSSGNTIYF.

This chain uses TRBV10-3 with TRBJ1-4; no clear D gene. Trimming took 2 bases from V and 10 from J, leaving 8 bases between them. This CDR3 spans 12 amino acids. Germline lookup yields CDR1 ENHRY and CDR2 SYGVKD. The CDR3 loop is CAISEGPRKLFF. For the CDR3, the DNA is TGTGCCATCAGTGAGGGACCGCGAAAACTGTTTTTT.

This clonotype was seen at least ten times. The chain employs TRBV7-9 and TRBJ2-3, with a tentative D call TRBD1 (6 bases). V was trimmed by 7 bases and J by 4 bases, leaving 12 bases between them. This CDR3 has 13 residues. CDR1 and CDR2 (germline): SEHNR, FQNEAQ (reference sequence). The CDR3 spells CASIRWGPDTQYF. CDR3 bases: TGTGCCAGCATCCGTTGGGGGCCAGATACGCAGTATTTT.

This clonotype occurred a few times. This chain joins TRBV6-2 or TRBV6-3 and TRBJ2-4; D may be TRBD1 (6 bases). Trimming shortened V by 6 bases and J by 1 base, and 10 bases separated the two germline ends. The CDR3 contains 14 residues. Looked up from germline, CDR1 is MNHEY and CDR2 is SVGEGT. CDR3 residues: CASRTTGAKNIQYF. The CDR3 DNA reads TGTGCCAGCAGAACCACAGGGGCCAAAAACATTCAGTACTTC.